Here is one T cell receptor (beta chain) with its context. Its antigen is unidentified. These data originate in a study of T cells after yellow fever vaccination. Study-wide context: Fractions with few cells were prepared using SMART-Seq v4 Ultra Low Input.

TCRdb independently ran MiXCR on the 5' RACE reads; one entry per CDR3 protein. The data show approximately 510,000 distinct CDR3 sequences, around a fifth seen once. The CDR3 is 14 residues long. Per germline, CDR1 DFQATT and CDR2 SNEGSKA (reference sequence). V lost 2 bases and J lost 5; bases outside the gene matches: 3. Points from the study as a whole: Though it reached lower strength, the secondary response hit its peak faster, day 5 versus 15. Once the booster was given, most primary-vaccination clones reappeared, at about 96% for CD4 and roughly 86% for CD8.

The receptor comes from a man younger than 30 who received the YFV17D yellow fever vaccine. The sample here was PBMCs, taken less than 25 days after the first yellow fever vaccination. The chain recombines TRBV20-1 with TRBJ2-1; TRBD2 matches 10 bases. The CDR3 nucleotides are TGCAGTGCTAGACTAGCGGGGGCCCACAATGAGCAGTTCTTC. It codes for CSARLAGAHNEQFF.